This is a list of T cell receptor beta chains from one sample in a study of blood T cells in healthy people across ages. TCRdb used MiXCR to reprocess the 5' RACE reads, holding one entry per CDR3 protein. This sample has nearly 800,000 distinct CDR3 sequences, with approximately 60% found just once. Specimen: blood. The receptors shown here come from a man aged 35 to 55 in good health. The CDR3 runs from the conserved cysteine through the conserved F or W. The D gene is left open where the match is weak. The size of a clone is reported for some rows only, either as once, few or many, or as a class for expanded clones.

V gene	J gene	D gene	clone size	CDR3 protein	CDR3 DNA
TRBV4-2	TRBJ2-1	TRBD2	.	CASSQALAGYYNEQFF	TGTGCCAGCAGCCAAGCCCTAGCGGGCTATTACAATGAGCAGTTCTTC
TRBV7-2	TRBJ2-1	.	.	CASSPVGRGLDQFF	TGTGCCAGCAGCCCCGTGGGGCGGGGACTCGATCAGTTCTTC
TRBV3-1	TRBJ2-5	TRBD2	.	CASSQEGTSGGGNQETQYF	TGTGCCAGCAGCCAAGAGGGGACTAGCGGGGGCGGGAACCAAGAGACCCAGTACTTC
TRBV6-2/TRBV6-3	TRBJ1-6	.	.	CASSYEVLPSPLHF	TGTGCCAGCAGTTACGAAGTACTCCCTTCACCCCTCCACTTT
TRBV7-2	TRBJ2-5	.	few	CASSFAGMETQYF	TGTGCCAGCAGCTTCGCGGGGATGGAGACCCAGTACTTC
TRBV28	TRBJ2-3	TRBD2	.	CASSQSGSVTDTQYF	TGTGCCAGCAGTCAGAGCGGGAGCGTCACAGATACGCAGTATTTT
TRBV24-1	TRBJ2-3	.	.	CATSDLRDNADTQYF	TGTGCCACCAGTGATTTGAGGGATAACGCAGATACGCAGTATTTT
TRBV6-2/TRBV6-3	TRBJ2-7	TRBD2	.	CASRPGTSGRAYEQYF	TGTGCCAGCAGACCCGGGACTAGCGGGAGGGCCTACGAGCAGTACTTC
TRBV29-1	TRBJ2-5	.	.	CSVPLRETQYF	TGCAGCGTCCCACTACGAGAGACCCAGTACTTC
TRBV14	TRBJ2-1	.	.	CASSQLNYNEQFF	TGTGCCAGCAGCCAATTGAACTACAATGAGCAGTTCTTC
TRBV15	TRBJ2-3	.	.	CATSRKDMRDTQYF	TGTGCCACCAGCAGGAAAGATATGCGTGATACGCAGTATTTT
TRBV4-3	TRBJ2-1	TRBD2	.	CASSLNGRDYNEQFF	TGCGCCAGCAGCCTTAACGGGAGGGACTACAATGAGCAGTTCTTC
TRBV7-9	TRBJ1-2	.	.	CASLYMTDAGYTF	TGTGCCAGCTTGTATATGACAGATGCAGGCTACACCTTC
TRBV6-2/TRBV6-3	TRBJ2-7	.	.	CASSSSVWGNEQYF	TGTGCCAGCAGTTCCAGTGTGTGGGGCAACGAGCAGTACTTC
TRBV12-3/TRBV12-4	TRBJ2-1	TRBD1	.	CASEGTGGMHEQFF	TGTGCCAGCGAAGGGACAGGGGGAATGCATGAGCAGTTCTTC
TRBV15	TRBJ2-7	.	few	CATSREKGSSYEQYF	TGTGCCACCAGCAGAGAAAAGGGGAGCTCCTACGAGCAGTACTTC
TRBV9	TRBJ2-3	.	.	CASSASGQVTDTQYF	TGTGCCAGCAGCGCATCTGGGCAGGTCACAGATACGCAGTATTTT
TRBV6-5	TRBJ1-4	.	few	CASSYELRLANEKLFF	TGTGCCAGCAGTTATGAGTTGAGGTTAGCTAATGAAAAACTGTTTTTT
TRBV24-1	TRBJ2-5	.	few	CATSDLGLQNQETQYF	TGTGCCACCAGTGATTTGGGGCTGCAGAACCAAGAGACCCAGTACTTC
TRBV7-2	TRBJ2-7	TRBD2	.	CASSLRSGGGIYEQYF	TGTGCCAGCAGCTTACGGTCTGGCGGGGGAATCTACGAGCAGTACTTC
TRBV9	TRBJ2-5	TRBD2	.	CASSGSGSVAETQYF	TGTGCCAGCAGCGGTAGCGGGAGCGTGGCAGAGACCCAGTACTTC
TRBV19	TRBJ2-7	TRBD2	.	CASSIGESGLAGEQYF	TGTGCCAGTAGTATAGGGGAGAGCGGACTAGCGGGCGAGCAGTACTTC
TRBV20-1	TRBJ1-2	TRBD1	few	CSARASTGYGYTF	TGCAGTGCTAGAGCCTCGACAGGGTATGGCTACACCTTC
TRBV7-6	TRBJ2-7	.	few	CASSLEPPKTGMGYEQYF	TGTGCCAGCAGCTTAGAACCCCCTAAAACAGGGATGGGATACGAGCAGTACTTC
TRBV20-1	TRBJ1-4	TRBD1	.	CSASRFGDREDKLFF	TGCAGTGCTAGCCGGTTTGGGGACAGGGAGGATAAACTGTTTTTT
TRBV5-1	TRBJ2-5	TRBD2	few	CASSSGLAGGPLQETQYF	TGCGCCAGCAGCTCGGGACTAGCGGGAGGGCCATTGCAAGAGACCCAGTACTTC
TRBV27	TRBJ1-2	.	.	CASSFSTGANYGYTF	TGTGCCAGCAGTTTTTCGACGGGAGCTAACTATGGCTACACCTTC
TRBV20-1	TRBJ2-5	.	.	CSADPLASLGETQYF	TGCAGTGCTGACCCTCTGGCGAGCCTGGGGGAGACCCAGTACTTC
TRBV5-6	TRBJ2-7	.	.	CASSFFMAGSYEQYF	TGTGCCAGCAGCTTTTTTATGGCAGGGTCATACGAGCAGTACTTC
TRBV7-9	TRBJ2-7	TRBD2	few	CASSLLSSGRSYEQYF	TGTGCCAGCAGCTTACTGAGTAGCGGGAGGTCGTACGAGCAGTACTTC
TRBV20-1	TRBJ1-6	.	.	CSAKTGTSPLHF	TGCAGTGCTAAAACAGGGACCTCACCCCTCCACTTT
TRBV13	TRBJ2-1	.	.	CASTQTGTVSDEQFF	TGTGCCAGTACCCAAACAGGGACGGTATCAGATGAGCAGTTCTTC
TRBV6-2/TRBV6-3	TRBJ2-7	TRBD2	.	CASTPGLEKLEQYF	TGTGCCAGTACGCCGGGACTAGAGAAACTCGAGCAGTACTTC
TRBV29-1	TRBJ1-2	.	.	CSVEKTGHGYTF	TGCAGCGTTGAAAAGACTGGCCATGGCTACACCTTC
TRBV4-3	TRBJ2-2	.	.	CASSQDSGMGTGELFF	TGCGCCAGCAGCCAAGATTCAGGGATGGGCACCGGGGAGCTGTTTTTT
TRBV20-1	TRBJ1-5	TRBD1	.	CSARSGPGGSNQPQHF	TGCAGTGCTAGAAGCGGGCCAGGGGGTAGCAATCAGCCCCAGCATTTT
TRBV7-3	TRBJ1-2	.	few	CASSSVEGGGYTF	TGTGCCAGCAGCTCGGTGGAGGGAGGCGGCTACACCTTC
TRBV6-4	TRBJ2-3	.	.	CASDSEIDTQYF	TGTGCCAGTGACTCTGAGATAGATACGCAGTATTTT
TRBV7-2	TRBJ2-1	TRBD2	.	CASSLNPGGRYNEQFF	TGTGCCAGCAGCTTGAACCCGGGAGGTAGATACAATGAGCAGTTCTTC
TRBV27	TRBJ2-5	TRBD2	.	CASSDSGAETQYF	TGTGCCAGCTCCGATAGCGGGGCAGAGACCCAGTACTTC
TRBV28	TRBJ2-5	.	few	CASSLFRGGRETQYF	TGTGCCAGCAGTTTATTCAGGGGTGGTAGAGAGACCCAGTACTTC
TRBV20-1	TRBJ1-2	TRBD1	.	CSADMGQGLGGYTF	TGCAGTGCTGATATGGGACAGGGGCTCGGAGGCTACACCTTC
TRBV16	TRBJ2-1	.	once	CASRPTTGTQQFF	TGTGCCAGCAGACCGACTACAGGGACGCAGCAGTTCTTC
TRBV7-6	TRBJ1-1	.	.	CASSPSGFTEAFF	TGTGCCAGCAGCCCCTCGGGTTTCACTGAAGCTTTCTTT
TRBV7-2	TRBJ2-3	.	.	CASSLGVGVSTDTQYF	TGTGCCAGCAGCTTAGGAGTGGGAGTAAGCACAGATACGCAGTATTTT